The clone carrying this T cell receptor (beta chain) has at least ten counts. What it binds is unknown. This CDR3 comprises 14 residues. V shed 4 bases, J shed 7 bases, and the junction held 5 bases outside the gene matches. Germline CDR1 reads SGHRS; CDR2 reads YFSETQ. TCRdb called the RT-PCR reads again in MiXCR, with one record for every CDR3 protein. In the table there are roughly 780,000 distinct CDR3 sequences, 18% of which are singletons. The data derive from a study of response to subunit inactivated influenza vaccine. Overall study findings and caveats: The study's authors posited that every seasonal influenza vaccination enlists few new T cells.

The sequences come from PBMCs from blood, collected 4 to 6 days after vaccination. This TCR derives from a man over 45 who received an inactivated influenza vaccine. The chain uses TRBV5-1 and TRBJ1-5; 10 bases match TRBD1. The CDR3 DNA follows: TGCGCCAGCAGCCCTGGGACAGGGGAACAGCCCCAGCATTTT. This encodes CASSPGTGEQPQHF.